The rows below give T cell receptor beta chains drawn from one sample of a study of blood T cell repertoires in COVID-19. Measured with immunoSEQ multiplex PCR; TCRdb has only the in-frame clones, and not every one. Of some 270,000 clones in the sample, nearly 90% were seen once. The material sequenced was peripheral blood. Receptors originate from a woman aged 40 to 50 who had recovered from COVID-19. CDR3s include the opening cysteine and the closing phenylalanine or tryptophan. The D gene is left open where the match is weak. Only some rows state a clone size, as once, few, many or a class for expanded clones.

V: TRBV28
length: 16
J: TRBJ2-2
size: -
D: -
CDR3: CASSPPRTANTGELFF
DNA: TGTGCCAGCAGTCCACCCCGGACAGCGAACACCGGGGAGCTGTTTTTT

V: TRBV6-5
length: 11
J: TRBJ1-2
size: once
D: -
CDR3: CASSPGYGYTF
DNA: TGTGCCAGCAGTCCAGGATATGGCTACACCTTC

V: TRBV2
length: 12
J: TRBJ1-4
size: -
D: -
CDR3: CASPGFGEKLFF
DNA: TGTGCCAGCCCAGGGTTTGGCGAAAAACTGTTTTTT

V: TRBV7-9
length: 16
J: TRBJ2-2
size: -
D: TRBD1
CDR3: CASSRPGRGMDGELFF
DNA: TGTGCCAGCAGCCGGCCCGGCAGGGGGATGGACGGGGAGCTGTTTTTT

V: TRBV11-3
length: 13
J: TRBJ2-5
size: -
D: -
CDR3: CASSLGLGETQYF
DNA: TGTGCCAGCAGCTTAGGACTGGGAGAGACCCAGTACTTC

V: TRBV10-3
length: 14
J: TRBJ1-4
size: -
D: -
CDR3: CAAQSEGGNEKLFF
DNA: TGTGCCGCCCAATCGGAGGGAGGTAATGAAAAACTGTTTTTT

V: TRBV18
length: 15
J: TRBJ2-5
size: -
D: TRBD1
CDR3: CASSPRGGNQETQYF
DNA: TGTGCCAGCTCACCACGAGGGGGCAACCAAGAGACCCAGTACTTC

V: TRBV5-1
length: 16
J: TRBJ1-1
size: -
D: -
CDR3: CASSLGLGRGDTEAFF
DNA: TGCGCCAGCAGCTTGGGCTTGGGTCGGGGGGACACTGAAGCTTTCTTT

V: TRBV5-4
length: 15
J: TRBJ1-1
size: -
D: TRBD1
CDR3: CASSPSTGVYTEAFF
DNA: TGTGCCAGCAGCCCTTCCACAGGGGTATACACTGAAGCTTTCTTT

V: TRBV4-3
length: 16
J: TRBJ1-6
size: -
D: -
CDR3: CASSQGVLSGGTPLHF
DNA: TGCGCCAGCAGCCAAGGGGTCTTGTCAGGTGGTACACCCCTCCACTTT

V: TRBV11-3
length: 13
J: TRBJ2-1
size: -
D: TRBD2
CDR3: CASSPRLAGEQFF
DNA: TGTGCCAGCAGCCCGAGACTAGCCGGTGAGCAGTTCTTC

V: TRBV12-3/TRBV12-4
length: 13
J: TRBJ1-1
size: -
D: -
CDR3: CASRLRANTEAFF
DNA: TGTGCCAGCAGGCTCAGGGCGAACACTGAAGCTTTCTTT

V: TRBV6-4
length: 13
J: TRBJ2-6
size: -
D: -
CDR3: CASAGSGANVLTF
DNA: TGTGCCAGCGCGGGGTCCGGGGCCAACGTCCTGACTTTC

V: TRBV12-3/TRBV12-4
length: 13
J: TRBJ1-3
size: -
D: -
CDR3: CASSWDFGNTIYF
DNA: TGTGCCAGCAGTTGGGACTTTGGAAACACCATATATTTT

V: TRBV4-3
length: 13
J: TRBJ1-2
size: -
D: -
CDR3: CASSQDYSYGYTF
DNA: TGCGCCAGCAGCCAAGATTACAGCTATGGCTACACCTTC

V: TRBV10-3
length: 14
J: TRBJ1-4
size: -
D: -
CDR3: CAISGQTFNEKLFF
DNA: TGTGCCATCAGTGGACAGACTTTTAATGAAAAACTGTTTTTT

V: TRBV5-1
length: 15
J: TRBJ1-1
size: -
D: TRBD1
CDR3: CASSSGDSPWAEAFF
DNA: TGCGCCAGCAGCTCGGGGGACAGTCCTTGGGCTGAAGCTTTCTTT

V: TRBV14
length: 15
J: TRBJ2-5
size: -
D: -
CDR3: CASSQDDRDLETQYF
DNA: TGTGCCAGCAGCCAAGATGACCGGGATCTAGAGACCCAGTACTTC

V: TRBV30
length: 14
J: TRBJ1-3
size: -
D: -
CDR3: CAWSALFQGNTIYF
DNA: TGTGCCTGGAGTGCACTTTTCCAAGGAAACACCATATATTTT

V: TRBV29-1
length: 12
J: TRBJ1-2
size: -
D: -
CDR3: CSVEGTSYGYTF
DNA: TGCAGCGTTGAGGGCACGTCCTATGGCTACACCTTC

V: TRBV19
length: 15
J: TRBJ1-3
size: -
D: -
CDR3: CASSSGQTSGNTIYF
DNA: TGTGCCAGTAGTTCAGGACAGACCTCTGGAAACACCATATATTTT

V: TRBV2
length: 15
J: TRBJ1-4
size: -
D: -
CDR3: CASRLQGGNYEKLFF
DNA: TGTGCCAGCAGACTCCAGGGAGGCAATTATGAAAAACTGTTTTTT

V: TRBV9
length: 15
J: TRBJ1-1
size: -
D: -
CDR3: CASSVYLSMNTEAFF
DNA: TGTGCCAGCAGCGTCTACCTTTCAATGAACACTGAAGCTTTCTTT

V: TRBV18
length: 14
J: TRBJ2-5
size: -
D: -
CDR3: CASSPLSAQETQYF
DNA: TGTGCCAGCTCACCTCTCAGCGCCCAAGAGACCCAGTACTTC

V: TRBV21-1
length: 15
J: TRBJ2-1
size: -
D: -
CDR3: CASSKVLASFNEQFF
DNA: TGTGCCAGCAGCAAAGTACTGGCTAGCTTCAATGAGCAGTTCTTC

V: TRBV6-5
length: 14
J: TRBJ2-2
size: -
D: TRBD2
CDR3: CASRITSVAGELFF
DNA: TGTGCCAGCAGGATTACTAGCGTCGCCGGGGAGCTGTTTTTT

V: TRBV5-4
length: 15
J: TRBJ2-5
size: -
D: -
CDR3: CASSFGGQGQETQYF
DNA: TGTGCCAGCAGCTTCGGTGGCCAGGGCCAAGAGACCCAGTACTTC

V: TRBV7-2
length: 13
J: TRBJ2-2
size: many
D: -
CDR3: CASSPGVRRELFF
DNA: TGTGCCAGCAGCCCAGGGGTCCGAAGGGAGCTGTTTTTT

V: TRBV12-3/TRBV12-4
length: 13
J: TRBJ2-3
size: -
D: TRBD1
CDR3: CASSLAYDRERYF
DNA: TGTGCCAGCAGTTTAGCGTACGACAGGGAGAGGTATTTT

V: TRBV19
length: 14
J: TRBJ1-4
size: -
D: -
CDR3: CASSRRGLIEKLFF
DNA: TGTGCCAGTAGTAGGAGGGGCTTGATTGAAAAACTGTTTTTT

V: TRBV14
length: 14
J: TRBJ1-4
size: -
D: -
CDR3: CASSPPGEHEKLFF
DNA: TGTGCCAGCAGCCCCCCCGGGGAACATGAAAAACTGTTTTTT

V: TRBV2
length: 15
J: TRBJ2-3
size: -
D: TRBD1
CDR3: CANQGQGEKTDTQYF
DNA: TGTGCCAACCAAGGACAGGGAGAGAAAACAGATACGCAGTATTTT

V: TRBV9
length: 16
J: TRBJ1-6
size: -
D: -
CDR3: CASSVSGSPYNSPLHF
DNA: TGTGCCAGCAGCGTATCTGGTAGCCCCTATAATTCACCCCTCCACTTT

V: TRBV9
length: 17
J: TRBJ2-3
size: -
D: TRBD2
CDR3: CASSAPGLAGGIDTQYF
DNA: TGTGCCAGCAGCGCACCGGGACTAGCGGGAGGGATAGATACGCAGTATTTT

V: TRBV19
length: 14
J: TRBJ1-5
size: -
D: -
CDR3: CASSLSRGNQPQHF
DNA: TGTGCCAGTAGTCTGTCCAGGGGCAATCAGCCCCAGCATTTT

V: TRBV4-2
length: 17
J: TRBJ2-7
size: -
D: TRBD1
CDR3: CASSQDDRASKRNEQYF
DNA: TGTGCCAGCAGCCAAGACGACAGGGCTTCGAAGCGGAACGAGCAGTACTTC

V: TRBV28
length: 13
J: TRBJ1-1
size: -
D: -
CDR3: CASTQTGNTEAFF
DNA: TGTGCCAGCACCCAGACAGGGAACACTGAAGCTTTCTTT

V: TRBV6-6
length: 15
J: TRBJ2-1
size: -
D: TRBD2
CDR3: CASSYMGGPYNEQFF
DNA: TGTGCCAGCAGTTATATGGGAGGGCCCTACAATGAGCAGTTCTTC

V: TRBV19
length: 15
J: TRBJ1-2
size: -
D: -
CDR3: CASSPLGASNYGYTF
DNA: TGTGCCAGTAGCCCCCTTGGGGCTTCTAACTATGGCTACACCTTC

V: TRBV10-3
length: 14
J: TRBJ2-2
size: -
D: -
CDR3: CAISGRQNTGELFF
DNA: TGTGCCATCAGTGGGCGACAGAACACCGGGGAGCTGTTTTTT

V: TRBV24-1
length: 15
J: TRBJ2-1
size: -
D: -
CDR3: CATSDGADVSDEQFF
DNA: TGTGCCACCAGTGATGGGGCAGACGTCTCGGACGAGCAGTTCTTC

V: TRBV11-3
length: 17
J: TRBJ2-3
size: -
D: TRBD2
CDR3: CASSYGGLAASTDTQYF
DNA: TGTGCCAGCAGTTACGGGGGACTAGCGGCTAGCACAGATACGCAGTATTTT

V: TRBV12-3/TRBV12-4
length: 13
J: TRBJ1-5
size: once
D: -
CDR3: CASSSMSVKPQHF
DNA: TGTGCCAGCAGTAGCATGTCCGTAAAGCCCCAGCATTTT

V: TRBV11-2
length: 14
J: TRBJ2-1
size: -
D: -
CDR3: CASSVEGGYNEQFF
DNA: TGTGCCAGCAGCGTCGAAGGGGGTTACAATGAGCAGTTCTTC

V: TRBV6-5
length: 15
J: TRBJ1-5
size: -
D: -
CDR3: CASRTGFFGNQPQHF
DNA: TGTGCCAGCAGGACAGGATTTTTCGGCAATCAGCCCCAGCATTTT

V: TRBV7-9
length: 15
J: TRBJ1-1
size: once
D: -
CDR3: CASSTPGGTGTEAFF
DNA: TGTGCCAGCAGCACCCCCGGGGGGACGGGGACTGAAGCTTTCTTT

V: TRBV29-1
length: 13
J: TRBJ2-5
size: -
D: TRBD1
CDR3: CSVQPPGTGGRYF
DNA: TGCAGCGTCCAACCTCCCGGGACAGGCGGCAGGTACTTC

V: TRBV4-3
length: 13
J: TRBJ1-2
size: -
D: -
CDR3: CASSQDGGDGYTF
DNA: TGCGCCAGCAGCCAAGATGGAGGGGATGGCTACACCTTC

V: TRBV27
length: 15
J: TRBJ2-3
size: -
D: -
CDR3: CASSLSPLDSDTQYF
DNA: TGTGCCAGCAGTTTATCCCCACTAGATTCGGATACGCAGTATTTT

V: TRBV3-1/TRBV3-2
length: 15
J: TRBJ2-7
size: -
D: TRBD1
CDR3: CASSPGQFVSYEQYF
DNA: TGTGCCAGCAGCCCGGGACAGTTCGTTTCCTACGAGCAGTACTTC

V: TRBV27
length: 13
J: TRBJ2-5
size: -
D: TRBD1
CDR3: CATGTGYWETQYF
DNA: TGTGCCACCGGGACAGGGTATTGGGAGACCCAGTACTTC

V: TRBV19
length: 13
J: TRBJ2-2
size: -
D: -
CDR3: CASSVGLPVELFF
DNA: TGTGCCAGTAGTGTGGGACTCCCAGTGGAGCTGTTTTTT

V: TRBV30
length: 13
J: TRBJ1-2
size: -
D: -
CDR3: CAWSAGENYGYTF
DNA: TGTGCCTGGAGCGCCGGAGAAAACTATGGCTACACCTTC